The TCR beta chain described here comes from a study of CD4 and CD8 cells across lung adenocarcinoma regions. Localized lung adenocarcinoma, a non-small cell lung cancer, affected the donors. One entry per CDR3 protein, called by TCRdb with MiXCR from the PCR reads. The sample records fewer than 3,500 distinct CDR3 sequences, about 68% being singletons. The CDR3 extends over 14 amino acids. V dropped 8 bases and J dropped 2; count of bases not matched to a gene: 8. Germline assignment: CDR1 ENHRY and CDR2 SYGVKD. What was sequenced was CD4+ T cells from the margin of a lung tumor. The chain uses TRBV10-3 and TRBJ1-1; 7 bases map to TRBD1. The source of this sequence is a male donor with lung adenocarcinoma. The CD4 and CD8 labels of this study may be unreliable. CDR3: CAIASGTANTEAFF. The DNA for the CDR3 is TGTGCCATCGCAAGTGGGACAGCAAACACTGAAGCTTTCTTT.